A selection of T cell receptor beta chains follows, all from one sample in a study of T cells expressing NK-cell markers. TCRdb re-called the 5' RACE reads; one entry per CDR3 protein, DNA not given. There are 150,000 to 170,000 distinct CDR3 sequences in the sample, with over 35% held by the top ten. Sequencing was carried out using blood T cells: a sorted CD56 or NKG2C T cell subset, CD4+ or CD8+ T cells, or bulk PBMC T cells (not recorded which). These receptor sequences come from a woman in her forties or fifties in good health. Each CDR3 is given with its conserved first and last residue.

TRBV29-1	TRBJ2-1	CSGERLANEQFF
TRBV7-9	TRBJ2-7	CASSSTGTSGLPTYEQYF
TRBV12-3/TRBV12-4	TRBJ2-1	CASSGTSTHEQFF
TRBV27	TRBJ2-3	CASSPSRSTDTQYF
TRBV20-1	TRBJ2-7	CSVPGLATYEQYF
TRBV12-3/TRBV12-4	TRBJ2-3	CASSSTRRGGWGGDTQYF
TRBV5-5	TRBJ2-1	CASSLTRTRYNEQFF
TRBV20-1	TRBJ1-1	CSAPGTVNTEAFF
TRBV5-1	TRBJ2-7	CASSEIPTYEQYF
TRBV6-5	TRBJ2-3	CASSALSADTQYF
TRBV4-1	TRBJ2-2	CASSQLLGVSGTGELFF
TRBV4-1	TRBJ1-1	CASSPHREVNTEAFF
TRBV30	TRBJ2-7	CAWSVRTYEQYF
TRBV2	TRBJ2-1	CASSAPLAGVWEQFF
TRBV5-5	TRBJ2-2	CASSLARRELFF
TRBV27	TRBJ1-1	CASSLSGAGGSAEAFF
TRBV12-3/TRBV12-4	TRBJ2-2	CASSLGWGELFF
TRBV13	TRBJ2-1	CASSPFGVPSGRNNEQFF
TRBV6-5	TRBJ2-6	CASSHPSIHSGANVLTF
TRBV6-2/TRBV6-3	TRBJ2-2	CASTSPSGRASSGELFF
TRBV4-1	TRBJ2-2	CASSQGSGRIGELFF
TRBV20-1	TRBJ2-1	CSARDMSGGRDYNEQFF
TRBV9	TRBJ2-3	CASTSGRAADTQYF
TRBV20-1	TRBJ1-1	CSARDRDLEVNTEAFF
TRBV11-1	TRBJ2-1	CATKVSHEQFF
TRBV6-5	TRBJ1-1	CASSSTGTTEAFF
TRBV29-1	TRBJ1-1	CSVVRQDPEAFF
TRBV19	TRBJ2-1	CASSIGWERYNEQFF
TRBV5-1	TRBJ2-6	CASSLAVQESSGANVLTF
TRBV28	TRBJ2-7	CASSLSVDLRYEQYF
TRBV7-2	TRBJ2-2	CASRSGPGSTGELFF
TRBV21-1	TRBJ2-1	CASSKARRGRNEQFF
TRBV29-1	TRBJ2-3	CSVEAGMLDTQYF
TRBV4-1	TRBJ2-3	CASSQETGQSADTQYF
TRBV29-1	TRBJ2-2	CNVHWTDSPSGELFF
TRBV7-8	TRBJ2-3	CASSLKGGYTDTQYF
TRBV6-6	TRBJ2-3	CASSYIGPSTDTQYF
TRBV7-9	TRBJ2-1	CASSSPGVESSYNEQFF